This TCR beta chain originates from a study of blood T cell repertoires in COVID-19. Study as a whole: Donors in the United States, Italy and Spain gave samples during acute or convalescent COVID-19. Nucleic acid was either cDNA or gDNA, and it came from T cells, B-cell-depleted T cells, or PBMCs.

This clone has only a few counts. Under the authors' procedure: Quantification of nucleated cells was approximated via reference gene primer amplification. Some clones are missing from TCRdb's copy, which holds only in-frame ones; the method was immunoSEQ multiplex PCR. V and J calls and clone size are copied from that table; D and trimming were computed from the DNA. The table records 150,000 to 180,000 clones, 75% to 85% of them present only once. This CDR3 is built from 12 residues. This clonotype was obtained from a man aged 55 to 69 with acute or convalescent COVID-19. Sequenced: peripheral blood. This rearrangement joins TRBV21-1 to TRBJ1-1; the table's D call, TRBD1, was not checked against the DNA. TRBV21-1 is deemed a pseudogene. The CDR3 loop is CASSKQNTEAFF. CDR3 DNA: TGTGCCAGCAGCAAACAGAACACTGAAGCTTTCTTT.